The T cell receptor (beta chain) described here comes from a study of blood T cell repertoires in COVID-19. The overall study: The United States, Italy and Spain were the sources of the acute and convalescent COVID-19 samples. T cells, B-cell-depleted T cells, or PBMCs supplied cDNA or gDNA.

In the original processing: Counts of nucleated cells, estimated from reference gene primer amplification, were obtained. The protocol was immunoSEQ multiplex PCR, while the TCRdb copy is restricted to in-frame clones and leaves out a portion. For V, J and clone size, that table is used; D and trimming come from the DNA. The table records 40,000 to 60,000 clones, approximately 70% of them present only once. This CDR3 is built from 15 residues. Germline V lookup: CDR1 SNHLY, CDR2 FYNNEI. V lost 6 bases and J 4 bases, leaving 15 bases between the germline ends. The material sequenced was peripheral blood. The TCR sequence derives from a woman in her 70s with acute or convalescent COVID-19. The chain uses TRBV2 and TRBJ1-4; D might be TRBD1 (6 bases). The CDR3 spells CASRQLGTYNEKLFF. The CDR3 DNA sequence: TGTGCCAGCAGGCAGCTCGGGACATATAATGAAAAACTGTTTTTT.